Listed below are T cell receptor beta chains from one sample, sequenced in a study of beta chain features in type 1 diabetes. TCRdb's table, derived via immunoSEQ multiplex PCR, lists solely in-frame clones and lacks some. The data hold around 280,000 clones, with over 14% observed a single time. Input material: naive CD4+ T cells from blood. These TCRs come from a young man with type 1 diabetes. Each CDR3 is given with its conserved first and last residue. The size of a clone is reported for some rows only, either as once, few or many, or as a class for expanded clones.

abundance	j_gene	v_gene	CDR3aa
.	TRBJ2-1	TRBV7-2	CASSGLQGGAAYYNEQFF
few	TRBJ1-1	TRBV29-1	CSVVLPGQGETEAFF
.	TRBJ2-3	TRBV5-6	CASSLERRDGTDTQYF
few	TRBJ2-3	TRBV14	CASSPLVTDTQYF
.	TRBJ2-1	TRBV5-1	CASSPGGDNEQFF
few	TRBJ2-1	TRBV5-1	CASSREGGTLGEQFF
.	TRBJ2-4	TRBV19	CASRGLQGGLDIQYF
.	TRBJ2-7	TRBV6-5	CASSYSGGGEQYF
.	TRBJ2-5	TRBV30	CAWSTGQTHRETQYF
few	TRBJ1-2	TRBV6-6	CASTRRDRDRVYGYTF
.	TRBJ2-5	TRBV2	CASRGTGGETQYF
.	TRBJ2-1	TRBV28	CASSWNPGGPNEQFF
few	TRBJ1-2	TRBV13	CASSSREDGYTF
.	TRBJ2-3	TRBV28	CASSMTGADTQYF
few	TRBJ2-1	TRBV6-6	CASRGASRGDEQFF
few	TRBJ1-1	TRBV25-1	CASRISGMNTEAFF
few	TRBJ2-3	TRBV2	CASSLAGDTDTQYF
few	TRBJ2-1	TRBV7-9	CASSLTRARGEQFF
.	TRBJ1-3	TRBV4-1	CAGAGGNSGNTIYF
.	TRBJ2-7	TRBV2	CASSGTSGKLEQYF
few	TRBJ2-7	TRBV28	CASSLPGEQYF
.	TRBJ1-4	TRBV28	CASSLQGAIGKLFF
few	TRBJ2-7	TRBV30	CAWTGTGVYEQYF
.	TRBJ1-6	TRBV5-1	CATRGQGDNSPLHF
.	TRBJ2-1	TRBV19	CASSITSGRYNEQFF
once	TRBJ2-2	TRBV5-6	CASSRDRHTGELFF
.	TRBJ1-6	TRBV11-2	CASSYPGNSPLHF
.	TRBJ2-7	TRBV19	CASSIGPPGGEQYF
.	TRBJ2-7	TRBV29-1	CSVGLAGPPGNEQYF
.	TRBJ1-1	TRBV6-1	CASRGQGASNTEAFF